This T cell receptor beta chain comes out of a study of T-cell memory formation after mild COVID-19. Study context: TCR clusters were mostly donor specific.

Germline V CDR1 and CDR2: SGHVS, FQNEAQ. Germline trimming cut 5 bases from V and 5 bases from J; bases unmatched to any gene: 8. CDR3 length equals 16 residues. MiXCR, run by TCRdb on the 5' RACE reads, gives a single entry per CDR3 protein. The sample includes 450,000 or so distinct CDR3 sequences, approximately 23% of them seen just once. The receptor was derived from an adult woman who had mild COVID-19 (a few samples of this study predate the infection). Cell type and time point are not known. Sequences were obtained from PBMCs or a T cell subset sorted from them (not recorded which). The V and J genes are TRBV7-8 and TRBJ2-1; TRBD2 matches 11 bases. CDR3 residues: CASSAELAGGNNEQFF. The CDR3 DNA follows: TGTGCCAGCAGCGCAGAGCTAGCGGGAGGCAACAATGAGCAGTTCTTC.